The entry below describes one T cell receptor (beta chain). Alongside a J-beta primer mix, a sample-barcoded 5' primer served in a second PCR lasting roughly 6 to 11 cycles. TCRdb fed the 5' RACE reads into MiXCR, producing one record per CDR3 protein. The data contain roughly 1,800,000 distinct CDR3 sequences, approximately 50% of them singletons. The data are from a study of blood T cells in healthy people across ages. This CDR3 region has 12 residues. Looked up from germline, CDR1 is DFQATT and CDR2 is SNEGSKA (reference sequence). This TCR derives from a woman aged 40 to 50 in good health. The sample consisted of blood. V gene TRBV20-1 combines with J gene TRBJ2-7, with D perhaps matching TRBD1 or TRBD2 (6 bases each). The DNA end favors TRBJ2-5, so the J call may be wrong. The CDR3 reads CSAYGGGETQYF. The CDR3, as DNA: TGCAGTGCGTACGGGGGCGGGGAGACCCAGTACTTC.